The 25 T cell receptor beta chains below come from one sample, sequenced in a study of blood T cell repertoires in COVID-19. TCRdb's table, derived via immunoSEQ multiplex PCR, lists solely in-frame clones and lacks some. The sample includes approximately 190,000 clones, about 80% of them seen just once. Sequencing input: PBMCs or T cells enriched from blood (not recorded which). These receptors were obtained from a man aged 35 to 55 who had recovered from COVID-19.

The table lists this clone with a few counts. The CDR3 DNA is TGTGCCAGCTCCGGGACACGGAACACCGGGGAGCTGTTTTTT. Residues: CASSGTRNTGELFF. The V gene is TRBV2, the J gene TRBJ2-2; D perhaps matches TRBD1 (6 bases). The CDR3 covers 14 residues. Germline loops: CDR1 SNHLY, CDR2 FYNNEI. Trimming cost V 8 bases and J 1 base, with 11 bases left between them.

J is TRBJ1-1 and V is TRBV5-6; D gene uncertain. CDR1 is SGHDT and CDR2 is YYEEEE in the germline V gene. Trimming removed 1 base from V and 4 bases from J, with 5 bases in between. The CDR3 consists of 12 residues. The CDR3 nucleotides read TGTGCCAGCAGCTTGCCAGGCACTGAAGCTTTCTTT. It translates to CASSLPGTEAFF.

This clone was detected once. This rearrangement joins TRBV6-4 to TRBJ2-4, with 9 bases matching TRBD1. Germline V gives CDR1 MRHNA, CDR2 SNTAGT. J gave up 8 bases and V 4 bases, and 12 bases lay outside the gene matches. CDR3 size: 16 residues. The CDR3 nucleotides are TGTGCCAGCAGTGTGGGGACAGGGAAGGGAGACGACATTCAGTACTTC. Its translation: CASSVGTGKGDDIQYF.

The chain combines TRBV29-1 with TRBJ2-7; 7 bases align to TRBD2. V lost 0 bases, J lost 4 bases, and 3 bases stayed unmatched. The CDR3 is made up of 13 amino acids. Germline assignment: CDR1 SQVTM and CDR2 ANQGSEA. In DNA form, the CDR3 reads TGCAGCGTTGAAGAAACGGGGGGTTACGAGCAGTACTTC. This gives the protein CSVEETGGYEQYF.

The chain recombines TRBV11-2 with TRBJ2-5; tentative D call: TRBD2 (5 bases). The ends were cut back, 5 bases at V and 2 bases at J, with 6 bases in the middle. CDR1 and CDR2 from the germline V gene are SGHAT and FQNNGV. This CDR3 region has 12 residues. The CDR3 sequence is CASSRGQETQYF. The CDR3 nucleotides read TGTGCCAGCAGCCGGGGTCAAGAGACCCAGTACTTC.

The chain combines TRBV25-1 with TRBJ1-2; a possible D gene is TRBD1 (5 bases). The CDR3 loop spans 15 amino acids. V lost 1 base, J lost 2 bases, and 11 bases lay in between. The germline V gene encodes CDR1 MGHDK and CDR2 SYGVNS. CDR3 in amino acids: CASSEFAGHNYGYTF. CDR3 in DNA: TGTGCCAGCAGTGAATTTGCAGGACACAACTATGGCTACACCTTC.

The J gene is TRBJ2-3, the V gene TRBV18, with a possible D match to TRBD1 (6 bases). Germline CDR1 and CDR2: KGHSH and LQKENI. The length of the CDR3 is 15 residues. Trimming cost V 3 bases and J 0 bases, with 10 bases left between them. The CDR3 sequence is CASSPVGGSTDTQYF. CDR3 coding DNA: TGTGCCAGCTCACCCGTTGGGGGCAGCACAGATACGCAGTATTTT.

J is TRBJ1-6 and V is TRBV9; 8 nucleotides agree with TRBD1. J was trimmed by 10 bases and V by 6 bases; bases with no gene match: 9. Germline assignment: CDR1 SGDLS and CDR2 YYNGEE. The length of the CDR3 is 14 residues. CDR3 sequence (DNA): TGTGCCAGCACTGGGGGGCAGGGGGCCTCACCCCTCCACTTT. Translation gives CASTGGQGASPLHF. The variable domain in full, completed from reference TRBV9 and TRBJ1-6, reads DSGVTQTPKHLITATGQRVTLRCSPRSGDLSVYWYQQSLDQGLQFLIQYYNGEERAKGNILERFSAQQFPDLHSELNLSSLELGDSALYFCASTGGQGASPLHFGNGTRLTVT.

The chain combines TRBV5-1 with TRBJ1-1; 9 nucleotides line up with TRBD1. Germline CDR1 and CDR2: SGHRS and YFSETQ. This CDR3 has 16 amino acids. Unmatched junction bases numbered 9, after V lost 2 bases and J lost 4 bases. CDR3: CASSFGTGNKGTEAFF. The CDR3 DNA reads TGCGCCAGCAGCTTCGGGACAGGGAATAAGGGCACTGAAGCTTTCTTT. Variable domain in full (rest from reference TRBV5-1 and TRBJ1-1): KAGVTQTPRYLIKTRGQQVTLSCSPISGHRSVSWYQQTPGQGLQFLFEYFSETQRNKGNFPGRFSGRQFSNSRSEMNVSTLELGDSALYLCASSFGTGNKGTEAFFGQGTRLTVV.

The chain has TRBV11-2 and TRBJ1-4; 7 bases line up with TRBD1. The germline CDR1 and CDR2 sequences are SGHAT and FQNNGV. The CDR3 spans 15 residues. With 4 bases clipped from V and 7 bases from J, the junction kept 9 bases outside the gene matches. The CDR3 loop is CASSSLQGVGEKLFF. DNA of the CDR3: TGTGCCAGCAGCTCTCTTCAGGGGGTGGGTGAAAAACTGTTTTTT. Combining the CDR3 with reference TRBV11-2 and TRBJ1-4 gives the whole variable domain EAGVAQSPRYKIIEKRQSVAFWCNPISGHATLYWYQQILGQGPKLLIQFQNNGVVDDSQLPKDRFSAERLKGVDSTLKIQPAKLEDSAVYLCASSSLQGVGEKLFFGSGTQLSVL.

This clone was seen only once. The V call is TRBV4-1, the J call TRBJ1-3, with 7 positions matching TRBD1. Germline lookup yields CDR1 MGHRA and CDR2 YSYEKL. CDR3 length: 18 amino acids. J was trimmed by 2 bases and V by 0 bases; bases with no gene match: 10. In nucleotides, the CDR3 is TGCGCCAGCAGCCAAGAGGCAGGGGACAGAATCACTGGAAACACCATATATTTT. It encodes CASSQEAGDRITGNTIYF.

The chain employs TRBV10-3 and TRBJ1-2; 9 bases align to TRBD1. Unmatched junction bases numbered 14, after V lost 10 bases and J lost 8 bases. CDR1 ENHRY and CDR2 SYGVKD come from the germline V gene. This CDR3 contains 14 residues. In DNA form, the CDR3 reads TGTGCCACACTACCCGGGACAGGGAGTAAGGGCTACACCTTC. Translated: CATLPGTGSKGYTF.

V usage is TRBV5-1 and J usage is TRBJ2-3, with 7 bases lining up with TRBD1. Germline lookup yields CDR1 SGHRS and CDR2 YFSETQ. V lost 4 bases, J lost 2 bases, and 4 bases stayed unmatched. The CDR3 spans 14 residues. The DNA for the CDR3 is TGCGCCAGCAGCGCGACAGGGAACACAGATACGCAGTATTTT. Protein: CASSATGNTDTQYF.

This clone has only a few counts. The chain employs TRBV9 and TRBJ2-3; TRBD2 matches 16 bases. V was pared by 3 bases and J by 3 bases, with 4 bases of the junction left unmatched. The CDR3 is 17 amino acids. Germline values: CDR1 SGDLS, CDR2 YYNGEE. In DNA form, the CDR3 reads TGTGCCAGCAGCGCCGGGACTAGCGGGGGGGATACAGATACGCAGTATTTT. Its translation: CASSAGTSGGDTDTQYF. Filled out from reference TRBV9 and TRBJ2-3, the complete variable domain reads DSGVTQTPKHLITATGQRVTLRCSPRSGDLSVYWYQQSLDQGLQFLIQYYNGEERAKGNILERFSAQQFPDLHSELNLSSLELGDSALYFCASSAGTSGGDTDTQYFGPGTRLTVL.

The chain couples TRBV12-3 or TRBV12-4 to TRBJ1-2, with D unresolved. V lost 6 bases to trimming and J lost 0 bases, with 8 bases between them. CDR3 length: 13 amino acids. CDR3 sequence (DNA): TGTGCCAGCAGCCGTACTACTAACTATGGCTACACCTTC. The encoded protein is CASSRTTNYGYTF.

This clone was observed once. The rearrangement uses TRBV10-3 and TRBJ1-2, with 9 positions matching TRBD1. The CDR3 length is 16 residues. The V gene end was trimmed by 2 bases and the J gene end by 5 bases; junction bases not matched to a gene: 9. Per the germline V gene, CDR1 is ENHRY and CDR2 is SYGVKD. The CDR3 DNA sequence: TGTGCCATCAGTGAGGGCTTACAGGGGGCAAGGTATGGCTACACCTTC. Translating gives CAISEGLQGARYGYTF.

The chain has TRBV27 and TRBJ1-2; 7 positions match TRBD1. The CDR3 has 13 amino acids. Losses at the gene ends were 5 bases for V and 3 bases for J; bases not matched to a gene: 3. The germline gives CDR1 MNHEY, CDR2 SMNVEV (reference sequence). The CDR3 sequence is CASSRGGHYGYTF. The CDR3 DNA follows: TGTGCCAGCAGTCGAGGGGGCCACTATGGCTACACCTTC.

The CDR3 DNA reads as TGTGCCAGCAGCCAAGTGTTCGAGGGACAGAATAATTCACCCCTCCACTTT. This sequence encodes CASSQVFEGQNNSPLHF. The V and J genes are TRBV4-2 and TRBJ1-6; 7 bases map to TRBD1. V lost 1 base, J lost 5 bases, and 8 bases stayed unmatched. Germline CDR1 and CDR2: LGHNA and YNFKEQ. The CDR3 runs 17 residues.

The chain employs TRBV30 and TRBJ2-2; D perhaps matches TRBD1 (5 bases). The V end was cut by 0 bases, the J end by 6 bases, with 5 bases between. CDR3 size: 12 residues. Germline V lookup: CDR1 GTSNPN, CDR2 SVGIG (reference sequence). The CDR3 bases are TGTGCCTGGAGTGTGGGGCCCGGGGAGCTGTTTTTT. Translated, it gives CAWSVGPGELFF.

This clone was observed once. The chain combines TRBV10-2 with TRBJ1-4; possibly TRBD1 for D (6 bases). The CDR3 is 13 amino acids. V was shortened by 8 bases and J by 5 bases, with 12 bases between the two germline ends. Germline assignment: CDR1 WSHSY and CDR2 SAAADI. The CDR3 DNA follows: TGCGCCAGCCAGGGGCAGGTGAATGAAAAACTGTTTTTT. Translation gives CASQGQVNEKLFF.

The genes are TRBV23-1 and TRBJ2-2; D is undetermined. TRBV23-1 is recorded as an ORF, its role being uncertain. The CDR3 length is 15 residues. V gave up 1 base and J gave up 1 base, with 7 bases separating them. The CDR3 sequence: CASSQWQENTGELFF. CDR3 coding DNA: TGCGCCAGCAGTCAATGGCAGGAGAACACCGGGGAGCTGTTTTTT.

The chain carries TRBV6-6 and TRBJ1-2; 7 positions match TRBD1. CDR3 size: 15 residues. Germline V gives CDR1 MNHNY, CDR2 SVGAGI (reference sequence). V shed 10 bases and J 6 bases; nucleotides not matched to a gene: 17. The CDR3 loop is CATPTGDRYLDGYTF. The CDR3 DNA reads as TGTGCCACCCCAACAGGGGATCGCTATTTAGATGGCTACACCTTC.

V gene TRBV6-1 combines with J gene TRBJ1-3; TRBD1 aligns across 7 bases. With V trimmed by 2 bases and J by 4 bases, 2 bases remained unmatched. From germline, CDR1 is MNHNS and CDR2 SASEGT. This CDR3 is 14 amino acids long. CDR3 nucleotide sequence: TGTGCCAGCAGTGAACAGGGGGGCGGAAACACCATATATTTT. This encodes CASSEQGGGNTIYF.

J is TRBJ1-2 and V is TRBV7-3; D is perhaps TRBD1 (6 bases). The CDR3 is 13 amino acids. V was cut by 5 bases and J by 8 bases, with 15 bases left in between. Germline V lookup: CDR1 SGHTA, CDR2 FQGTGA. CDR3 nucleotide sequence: TGTGCCAGCAGCCCCCACAGGGAGGGGGGCTACACCTTC. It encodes CASSPHREGGYTF.

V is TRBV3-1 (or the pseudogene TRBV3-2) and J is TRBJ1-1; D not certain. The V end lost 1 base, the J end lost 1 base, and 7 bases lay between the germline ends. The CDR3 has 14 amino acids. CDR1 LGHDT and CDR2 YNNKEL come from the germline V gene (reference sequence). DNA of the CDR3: TGTGCCAGCAGCCAAGTTGCGTCGAACACTGAAGCTTTCTTT. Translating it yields CASSQVASNTEAFF.